This T cell receptor beta chain was retrieved from a study of identical twins listed by TCRdb under 2016. Background on the whole study: TCR alpha and beta repertoires from monozygotic twins, unrelated adults of various ages and cord blood were deep-sequenced to test whether fetal clonotypes persist. To rule out contamination, the twin experiments were replicated at different times with different library preparation protocols.

General study outcomes and caveats: Invariant T cells such as MAIT and iNKT could partly confound zero-insertion analyses, though diverse VJ usage argued against this for most clonotypes. Fewer insertions were carried by abundant cord blood beta clonotypes, a similar but weaker trend appeared in young adult naive repertoires, and no such trend appeared in memory repertoires. A weaker excess of twin sharing was found in beta out-of-frame sequences because the signal-to-noise ratio was lowered by fewer shared sequences. Recombination models systematically underestimated out-of-frame TCR alpha sharing in monozygotic twins but agreed with sharing between unrelated individuals. Compared with coincidental sharing between unrelated individuals, out-of-frame TCR alpha sequences shared between twins showed an excess of sequences with low generation probability. Because the same donors could not be followed over many years, the conclusions depended on cross-sectional statistical analysis.

Between the V and J ends, shortened by 0 bases and 9 bases respectively, the junction contains 8 bases. The CDR3 starts with the cysteine, ends with the phenylalanine, and has 13 residues. Of the read, only the CDR3 DNA is kept; its 39 bases are in frame from base 1. The germline V gene gives CDR1 as SGHTA and CDR2 as FQGNSA. All donors were healthy Caucasians. The twin cohort consisted of three pairs of female monozygotic twins, all aged roughly 18 to 29 years. CD4+ and CD8+ T cell populations were isolated with positive isolation kits from Invitrogen. Libraries were built with 5' RACE. Sequenced using an Illumina HiSeq 2000. Template switching introduced a universal primer binding site; the final cDNA contained a unique molecular identifier, enabling accurate counting of TCR cDNA molecules. First-strand cDNA for TCR alpha and beta chains was synthesized from specific primers in the conserved constant-segment region. To control for contamination, every cDNA library carried two barcodes: a SMART-Mk sample barcode plus Illumina barcodes. TruSeq adapter sequences, together with Illumina sample barcodes, were added in two successive PCR steps. TCR alpha and beta cDNA libraries were sequenced on the Illumina HiSeq platform with custom primers. The authors' analysis ran thus. Raw reads were processed with MiGEC to extract unique molecular identifiers, and MiXCR was used to determine CDR3 positions. For each individual, recombination models were inferred using an EM algorithm with the repgenHMM and IGoR tools. The tcR package in R was used for shared clonotype analysis, with sharing normalized by the product of cloneset sizes. To study raw recombination without the effects of thymic and clonal selection, out-of-frame nonproductive sequences were analyzed. TCRdb redid the processing of the public reads, applying fastp at Q25 and MiXCR, and retained in-frame beta chains. Duplicate CDR3 protein sequences are folded into a single record with the most common DNA and genes. Clone size and V and J calls follow TCRdb, not the original study. The sample includes about 480,000 distinct CDR3 sequences, with 12% to 15% observed a single time. Roughly 0.56% of the sample lies in the top ten.

A word on this clonotype: There is no known antigen for this receptor. Base qualities are missing; no much larger clone stands one base away.

The same data also went into a second study, on yellow fever vaccine responses in identical twins. The second study also describes: According to the authors, in identical twins the way T cells responded to vaccination appeared partly convergent and partly personalized. The study precisely tracked vaccine-responding T cell clones in identical twins.

Recombination linked TRBV7-2 to TRBJ2-2, with the identity of the D gene unclear. The source material was CD4+ T cells sorted from blood. This receptor was identified in a woman younger than 35 in good health. CDR3 loop: CASSLAPTRELFF. At the DNA level, the sequence is TGTGCCAGCAGCTTAGCGCCTACAAGGGAGCTGTTTTTT.